This TCR beta chain stems from a study of T cell repertoires in cytomegalovirus infection (dated by TCRdb to between 2018 and 2021). For the wider study: Donor HLA type was relevant to the analysis, as public TCR beta signatures indicated carriage of CMV infection together with the matching HLA type. The investigation overall reported the following: The ex vivo response was dominated by HLA-C-restricted CMV-specific TCR beta clonotypes, which also provided the single most frequent clonotype in two of eight donors. Cumulative frequency of public TCR beta family members discriminated carriers of CMV infection plus the relevant HLA type in this cohort and an independent 352-donor cohort.

Sequencing relied on an Illumina HiSeq 1500. Using fastp trimming at Q25 and MiXCR clonotype assembly, TCRdb reanalyzed the public sequencing data and kept in-frame beta chains. Rows merge per CDR3 protein into single entries with the most common DNA and genes. The sample table shows about 530,000 distinct CDR3 sequences, and about 30% are seen once. Of the sample, 13% is held by the ten largest clones. As encoded in the germline V gene (reference sequence), CDR1 is SEHNR while CDR2 is FQNEAQ. V lost 2 bases and J lost 0 bases, and the count of bases not matched to a germline gene is 3. Including cysteine and phenylalanine, the CDR3 has 16 amino acids. Only CDR3 DNA is held: 48 bases, read in frame from base 1. As regards this clonotype: Its cognate antigen has yet to be identified. No base-level quality is on record; no much larger clone is a single base apart.

The TCR sequence derives from a human donor in good health (CMV status not recorded). Some clones in this sample may be carry-over from other donors' samples. The sample taken for sequencing was PBMCs. This chain is built from TRBV7-9 and TRBJ2-1, with 8 bases aligning to TRBD1. CDR3 sequence: CASSLWTGSSYNEQFF. At the DNA level, the sequence is TGTGCCAGCAGCTTATGGACAGGGAGCTCCTACAATGAGCAGTTCTTC.